The rows below give T cell receptor beta chains drawn from one sample of a study of CD8 T cells in ankylosing spondylitis. TCRdb used MiXCR to reprocess the 5' RACE reads, holding one entry per CDR3 protein. Of 470,000 or so distinct CDR3 sequences listed, roughly a quarter are singletons. The sequencing input was blood, either unsorted or a sorted T cell fraction (not recorded which). Receptors were obtained from a male donor with ankylosing spondylitis. CDR3s leave out the opening cysteine and the closing phenylalanine or tryptophan. Part of the rows lack a size; the others show once, few, many or a class for expanded clones.

CDR3	size	V	J
ASSATGTPDGELF	.	TRBV2	TRBJ2-2
AISAVGLVGQYTSGNTIY	.	TRBV10-3	TRBJ1-3
ASSYGLAKNIQY	few	TRBV28	TRBJ2-4
ASSRSRTSGDTQY	many	TRBV7-2	TRBJ2-3
SVVLDYNEQF	many	TRBV29-1	TRBJ2-1
ASSLAGGHEQF	.	TRBV4-2	TRBJ2-1
ATSDYSGTGRTGELF	.	TRBV24-1	TRBJ2-2
ASTPLGEINEQF	few	TRBV12-3/TRBV12-4	TRBJ2-1
ASSQVPRVLSNEQF	few	TRBV4-1	TRBJ2-1
ATPGGVEETQY	many	TRBV24-1	TRBJ2-5